The T cell receptor beta chain described here comes from a study of siplizumab effects on memory and regulatory T cells (dated by TCRdb to about 2019). Background for the entire study: The effect of the anti-CD2 antibody siplizumab on alloreactive T-cell subsets was examined in allogeneic mixed lymphocyte reactions constructed from human PBMCs. Beyond this particular receptor, the publication reports: Siplizumab significantly lowered the cumulative frequency of alloreactive sequences that could be traced to unstimulated CD4+ memory T cells. Unstimulated naive T cells appeared to be more diverse than memory T cells, and naive cells seemed to make a substantial contribution to the alloresponse. For roughly 80-96% of proliferating CD4+ or CD8+ clones, no naive or memory phenotype could be assigned. Because sequences at frequencies below about 10^-5 were poorly captured, only a minor fraction of alloreactive clones could be mapped back to unstimulated subsets. No functional confirmation was obtained for the suppressive function of proliferating Tregs from siplizumab cultures. In reactions with siplizumab, an average of approximately 70% of mappable alloreactive CD4+ clones were Treg-derived, compared with 25% to 30% in control reactions.

On this clone itself: The target of this receptor is not known. Base qualities are not recorded, but no much larger clone differs from it by a single base.

TCRbeta CDR3 sequencing was performed on sorted unstimulated T cells and on proliferating T cells recovered from mixed lymphocyte reactions. Fresh whole blood from ten HLA-typed healthy donors was used as the source from which PBMCs were isolated. Unstimulated CD4+ regulatory T cells were FACS-sorted to map the origin of alloreactive clones. The library came from the immunoSEQ multiplex PCR assay. Roughly 10^5 TCR templates per sample were assayed on the deep sequencing platform. Genomic DNA extracted from sorted T cells was used for TCRbeta CDR3 sequencing. In the authors' own workflow: The R programming language was used for clonal analysis of the TCRbeta CDR3 data. Alloreactive CD4+ and CD8+ clones were identified by comparing unstimulated samples to CFSE-low samples taken after the reaction. Regulatory or non-regulatory origin of alloreactive CD4+ clones was assigned by matching sequences to the sorted unstimulated Treg and non-Treg repertoires. As stored in TCRdb, this immuneACCESS dataset retains in-frame rearrangements with V and J assigned. A fraction of the clones does not appear; measured against another copy, unresolved V genes explain less than half of the discrepancy, and the remainder lacks a known reason. V, J and clone size derive from that table, while D and trimming were established from the DNA sequence. The sample includes about 82,000 clones, with roughly 90% observed a single time. The ten largest clones capture less than 2% of the sample.

Taken from the germline V gene, the CDR1 and CDR2 loops are SGHRS and YFSETQ. A distance of 15 bases separates the germline ends of V and J, which lose 7 bases and 1 base respectively. The CDR3 covers 14 residues, taking in both the cysteine and the phenylalanine. Only the CDR3 region is kept as DNA, spanning 42 bases read in frame from base 1. Sequenced material: Tregs sorted from blood. The TCR sequence derives from a human donor in good health. The chain is made from TRBV5-1 and TRBJ2-7, with a weak D call of TRBD2 (7 bases match). The CDR3: CASWGGAASYEQYF. In nucleotides, the sequence is TGCGCCAGCTGGGGGGGCGCAGCGTCCTACGAGCAGTACTTC. With all but the CDR3 taken from the reference TRBV5-1 and TRBJ2-7 genes, the full variable domain is: KAGVTQTPRYLIKTRGQQVTLSCSPISGHRSVSWYQQTPGQGLQFLFEYFSETQRNKGNFPGRFSGRQFSNSRSEMNVSTLELGDSALYLCASWGGAASYEQYFGPGTRLTVT.